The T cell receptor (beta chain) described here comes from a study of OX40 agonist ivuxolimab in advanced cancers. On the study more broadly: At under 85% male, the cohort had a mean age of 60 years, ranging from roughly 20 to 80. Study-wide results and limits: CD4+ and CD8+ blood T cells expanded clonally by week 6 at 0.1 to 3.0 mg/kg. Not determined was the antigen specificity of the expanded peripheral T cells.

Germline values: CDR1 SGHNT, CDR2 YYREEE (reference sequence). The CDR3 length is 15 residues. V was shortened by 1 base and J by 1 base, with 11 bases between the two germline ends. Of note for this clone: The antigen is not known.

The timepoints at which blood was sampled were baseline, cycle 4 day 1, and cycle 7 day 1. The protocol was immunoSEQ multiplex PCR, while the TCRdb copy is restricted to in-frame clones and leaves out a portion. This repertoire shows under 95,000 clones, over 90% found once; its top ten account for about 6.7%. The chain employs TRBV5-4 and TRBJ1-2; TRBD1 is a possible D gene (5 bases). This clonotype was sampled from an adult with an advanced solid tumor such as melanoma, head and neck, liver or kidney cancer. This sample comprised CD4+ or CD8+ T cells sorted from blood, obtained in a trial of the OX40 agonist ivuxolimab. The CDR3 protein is CASSLRGAINYGYTF. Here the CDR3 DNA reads TGTGCCAGCAGCTTGAGGGGAGCTATTAACTATGGCTACACCTTC. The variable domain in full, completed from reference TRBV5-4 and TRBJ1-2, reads ETGVTQSPTHLIKTRGQQVTLRCSSQSGHNTVSWYQQALGQGPQFIFQYYREEENGRGNFPPRFSGLQFPNYSSELNVNALELDDSALYLCASSLRGAINYGYTFGSGTRLTVV.